This T cell receptor beta chain emerged from a study of human versus mouse CDR3 diversity and MHC coevolution. Findings and limits, study-wide: Humans had the largest estimated TCR beta repertoire, 1.5 million or so clonotypes. On average, humans showed more CDR3 deletions and insertions than mice. Clonal inequality was lowest in most of the three human donors.

With 5 bases clipped from V and 7 bases from J, the junction kept 9 bases outside the gene matches. Germline V gene data show CDR1 as MNHEY and CDR2 as SMNVEV (reference sequence). The CDR3 spans 14 residues. Assay used: immunoSEQ multiplex PCR; TCRdb lists only in-frame clones, some missing. Here the sample spans about 83,000 clones, 92% being singletons. Cells were CD45RO-negative CD62L-positive naive CD4 T cells sorted from PBMCs. Comments on this clone: No antigen is known for it.

This clonotype was obtained from a person aged 30-69 years in good health. The sample comprised naive CD4+ T cells from blood. Subset given: CD45RO-negative CD62L-positive naive CD4 T cells. The rearrangement uses TRBV27 and TRBJ1-2, with 8 bases fitting TRBD1. Here the CDR3 reads CASSAAGQGSGYTF. Here the CDR3 DNA reads TGTGCCAGCAGTGCCGCCGGACAGGGCAGTGGCTACACCTTC.